This entry lists 9 T cell receptor beta chains sequenced from one sample in a study of CD8 T cells in ankylosing spondylitis. TCRdb re-analysed the 5' RACE reads in MiXCR, keeping a single row per CDR3 protein. Of about 140,000 distinct CDR3 sequences in the sample, roughly 8.8% were seen once. Sequenced sample: synovial fluid, either unsorted or a sorted T cell fraction (not recorded which). The receptors come from a male donor with ankylosing spondylitis.

This clonotype was recorded at least ten times. The chain employs TRBV7-6 and TRBJ1-2, with D hard to call. The V end lost 5 bases, the J end lost 2 bases, and 12 bases lay between the germline ends. Germline V gene sequence: CDR1 SGHVS, CDR2 FNYEAQ. The CDR3 covers 14 residues. The chain's CDR3 is CASSPLGGNYGYTF. The DNA for the CDR3 is TGTGCCAGCAGCCCACTCGGAGGGAACTATGGCTACACCTTC.

This clonotype showed up many times. The chain combines TRBV27 with TRBJ2-3, with 7 bases fitting TRBD1. Per the germline V gene, CDR1 is MNHEY and CDR2 is SMNVEV (reference sequence). The J segment lost 0 bases and the V segment lost 5 bases, leaving 5 bases of the junction unmatched. The CDR3 contains 15 residues. The CDR3 here is CASSRDSSSTDTQYF. The CDR3 DNA sequence: TGTGCCAGCAGTCGGGACAGTTCTAGCACAGATACGCAGTATTTT.

The rearrangement uses TRBV24-1 and TRBJ2-2; D is unresolved. V dropped 3 bases and J dropped 6 bases, with 10 bases sitting between them. In germline, CDR1 is KGHDR, CDR2 SFDVKD. The CDR3 covers 14 residues. CDR3 nucleotides: TGTGCCACCAGTGATGCAAAGACCTCCGGGGAGCTGTTTTTT. The encoded protein is CATSDAKTSGELFF.

This clonotype appeared many times. In DNA form, the CDR3 reads TGCGCCAGCAGCCGGACACTAGCGCTATCCTACGAGCAGTACTTC. As protein: CASSRTLALSYEQYF. The chain recombines TRBV4-3 with TRBJ2-7; TRBD2 matches 7 bases. The junction had 7 bases not matched to a gene; V was cut back by 4 bases and J by 1 base. Germline CDR1 is LGHNA and CDR2 is YSLEER. This CDR3 spans 15 amino acids.

The chain carries TRBV24-1 and TRBJ2-5; D is tentatively TRBD1 or TRBD2 (6 bases each). The CDR3 loop spans 13 amino acids. Germline V CDR1 and CDR2: KGHDR, SFDVKD. V lost 4 bases and J 5 bases, leaving 10 bases between the germline ends. This chain's CDR3 is CATSDTGRETQYF. CDR3 coding DNA: TGTGCCACCAGTGACACAGGGAGGGAGACCCAGTACTTC.

This clonotype was seen many times. The J gene is TRBJ2-7, the V gene TRBV5-1; 9 bases map to TRBD2. CDR1 is SGHRS and CDR2 is YFSETQ in the germline V gene. The CDR3 extends over 16 amino acids. V gave up 0 bases and J gave up 3 bases; unmatched junction bases: 7. This CDR3 is CASSLVSSGKSYEQYF. Written as DNA, the CDR3 is TGCGCCAGCAGCTTGGTTTCTAGCGGGAAAAGCTACGAGCAGTACTTC.

This clonotype was seen a few times. The gene calls are TRBV28 and TRBJ1-1; D uncertain. V dropped 4 bases and J dropped 4 bases, with 16 bases sitting between them. Germline CDR1 MDHEN, CDR2 SYDVKM. This CDR3 contains 15 residues. The CDR3 spells CASSSWSAGRTEAFF. CDR3 coding DNA: TGTGCCAGCAGTTCTTGGTCTGCTGGGCGCACTGAAGCTTTCTTT.

This clonotype was detected ten times or more. CDR3 coding DNA: TGTGCCAGCAGCTTGGTCGATCAGCCCCAGCATTTT. It yields the protein CASSLVDQPQHF. The J gene is TRBJ1-5, the V gene TRBV5-6; D unclear. Trimming left V 0 bases short and J 5 bases short, with 3 bases between. The germline V gene has CDR1 SGHDT and CDR2 YYEEEE. The CDR3 has 12 amino acids.

Many counts were recorded for this clonotype. This chain uses TRBV7-9 with TRBJ1-6, with D perhaps TRBD1 (6 bases). CDR1 is SEHNR, CDR2 FQNEAQ, per germline (reference sequence). CDR3 length: 13 residues. V lost 8 bases and J lost 7, with 12 bases in between. This CDR3 reads CASHRGQNSPLHF. CDR3 coding DNA: TGTGCCAGCCATCGGGGGCAGAATTCACCCCTCCACTTT.